This T cell receptor (beta chain) originates from a study of shared clonotypes between healthy human individuals. Whole-study findings and limits: Sampling included only blood; tissue repertoires likely differ. What naive subsets generally showed was a larger estimated richness than memory subsets showed.

The germline V gene has CDR1 LGHNA and CDR2 YNFKEQ. V gave up 2 bases and J gave up 8 bases, with 13 bases separating them. CDR3 length: 14 amino acids. Concerning this clone: Its antigen is not identified.

Assay: immunoSEQ multiplex PCR; the TCRdb copy retains only in-frame clones and omits some. The sample lists around 200,000 clones; 80% to 95% were seen once. The rearrangement links TRBV4-2 to TRBJ2-1; D remains unclear. Input material: naive CD4+ T cells sorted from blood. Subset described: CD45RA+ positively selected. This TCR was sampled from a woman aged 25 to 45 in good health. The chain's CDR3 is CASSQPQVGDEQFF. The CDR3 DNA sequence: TGTGCCAGCAGCCAACCCCAGGTAGGAGATGAGCAGTTCTTC.